What follows are 16 T cell receptor beta chains derived from one specimen sequenced in a study of cytomegalovirus exposure and HLA in healthy donors. This PCR relied on a set of 60 Vbeta primers and 13 Jbeta primers. Measured with immunoSEQ multiplex PCR; TCRdb has only the in-frame clones, and not every one. The sample has 150,000 to 200,000 clones; less than 80% are singletons. Material: PBMCs. The source of these receptors is a man aged 40-50 years in good health and CMV-seronegative.

This clone was observed once. The chain joins TRBV19 to TRBJ2-5, with a weak D call TRBD1 (6 bases). This CDR3 is built from 15 residues. The V end lost 4 bases, the J end lost 11 bases, and 23 bases lay between the germline ends. Germline CDR1 LNHDA, CDR2 SQIVND (reference sequence). The CDR3 loop reads CASSTSQGTHREQYF. Written as DNA, the CDR3 is TGTGCCAGTAGTACCTCCCAGGGGACACATCGAGAGCAGTACTTC.

The chain carries TRBV14 and TRBJ2-7; D not certain. The CDR3 spans 14 residues. Per germline, CDR1 SGHDN and CDR2 FVKESK. The ends were cut back, 2 bases at V and 7 bases at J, with 15 bases in the middle. The CDR3 coding sequence is TGTGCCAGCAGCCAATTTTACCCCGGTGAAGAGCAGTACTTC. It specifies CASSQFYPGEEQYF.

V usage is TRBV11-2 and J usage is TRBJ2-7, with TRBD2 as a possible D gene (6 bases). This CDR3 region has 15 residues. Germline V gene sequence: CDR1 SGHAT, CDR2 FQNNGV. Trimming stripped 8 bases from V and 6 bases from J, with 23 bases between. DNA for the CDR3: TGTGCCAGCTCCCCGGGGAGGACTCCAGGGACCGAGCAGTACTTC. It encodes CASSPGRTPGTEQYF.

Of note for this clone: One junction end disagrees with the germline gene, perhaps due to a read error. The rearrangement joins TRBV5-1 to TRBJ1-1; D perhaps matches TRBD1 (6 bases). CDR3 length: 16 amino acids. Germline V gives CDR1 SGHRS, CDR2 YFSETQ. Here the CDR3 reads CASSLGADLTGTEAFF. The CDR3 nucleotides are TGTGCCAGCAGCCTGGGCGCAGACCTTACAGGGACTGAAGCTTTCTTT.

The V call is TRBV15, the J call TRBJ2-1; TRBD2 matches at 10 bases. The CDR3 is made up of 15 amino acids. Germline assignment: CDR1 LNHNV and CDR2 YYDKDF (reference sequence). Trimming at V came to 6 bases and at J to 4 bases, leaving 6 bases not matched to a gene. Written as DNA, the CDR3 is TGTGCCACCAGTACGGGGACTAGCGTTTACAATGAGCAGTTCTTC. Translated, it gives CATSTGTSVYNEQFF.

The CDR3: CAAGQGGPEAFF. CDR3 nucleotide sequence: TGTGCCGCTGGACAGGGGGGGCCTGAAGCTTTCTTT. The V gene is TRBV30, the J gene TRBJ1-1; TRBD1 matches 10 bases. The ends lost 8 bases at V and 6 bases at J; junction bases unmatched: 6. Looked up from germline, CDR1 is GTSNPN and CDR2 is SVGIG (reference sequence). The length of the CDR3 is 12 residues.

J is TRBJ1-1 and V is TRBV14, with 7 bases that match TRBD1. V lost 1 base and J lost 11; bases outside the gene matches: 7. Germline CDR1 SGHDN, CDR2 FVKESK. The CDR3 spans 13 residues. The CDR3, as DNA: TGTGCCAGCAGCCAAGTCGACAGGGCTAAGGCTTTCTTT. It translates to CASSQVDRAKAFF. Combining the CDR3 with reference TRBV14 and TRBJ1-1 gives the whole variable domain EAGVTQFPSHSVIEKGQTVTLRCDPISGHDNLYWYRRVMGKEIKFLLHFVKESKQDESGMPNNRFLAERTGGTYSTLKVQPAELEDSGVYFCASSQVDRAKAFFGQGTRLTVV.

The count of this clone is one. CDR3 protein: CASSLRTGGDTGELFF. The CDR3 region has the DNA TGTGCCAGCAGCTTGCGGACAGGGGGCGACACCGGGGAGCTGTTTTTT. This chain links TRBV5-4 with TRBJ2-2, with 11 nucleotides matching TRBD1. V gave up 1 base and J gave up 3 bases; unmatched junction bases: 2. CDR1 is SGHNT, CDR2 YYREEE, per germline (reference sequence). The CDR3 loop spans 16 amino acids.

The V call is TRBV5-1, the J call TRBJ2-3; 7 bases agree with TRBD1. The trim removed 3 bases at V and 3 bases at J, leaving 7 bases unmatched. This CDR3 has 15 residues. Per the germline V gene, CDR1 is SGHRS and CDR2 is YFSETQ. In DNA, the CDR3 is TGCGCCAGCAGCTCGAGGGACAGTAAGACAGATACGCAGTATTTT. This gives the protein CASSSRDSKTDTQYF.

The chain's CDR3 is CASSLAGGTAGEQYF. CDR3 nucleotides: TGTGCCAGCAGCTTAGCCGGGGGAACTGCAGGCGAGCAGTACTTC. The chain couples TRBV7-9 to TRBJ2-7; weak D call: TRBD2 (6 bases). V lost 0 bases to trimming and J lost 6 bases, with 15 bases between them. The CDR3 length is 15 residues. The germline CDR1 and CDR2 sequences are SEHNR and FQNEAQ (reference sequence).

This chain connects TRBV7-2 to TRBJ1-1; no clear D gene. Trimming pared 5 bases from V and 0 bases from J, leaving 10 bases between. The CDR3 contains 14 residues. Germline V gene data show CDR1 as SGHTA and CDR2 as FQGNSA. The CDR3 here is CASSPGTMNTEAFF. The CDR3 region has the DNA TGTGCCAGCAGCCCAGGAACCATGAACACTGAAGCTTTCTTT. Using reference TRBV7-2 and TRBJ1-1 for the parts outside the CDR3, the full variable domain is GAGVSQSPSNKVTEKGKDVELRCDPISGHTALYWYRQSLGQGLEFLIYFQGNSAPDKSGLPSDRFSAERTGGSVSTLTIQRTQQEDSAVYLCASSPGTMNTEAFFGQGTRLTVV.

This clone was observed a handful of times. The chain links TRBV2 to TRBJ1-5, with D possibly TRBD1 on 5 matching bases. CDR3 length: 12 residues. The V end was cut by 4 bases, the J end by 4 bases, with 5 bases between. Germline assignment: CDR1 SNHLY and CDR2 FYNNEI. The CDR3 region has the DNA TGTGCCAGCAGTGGACAGAATCAGCCCCAGCATTTT. This translates into CASSGQNQPQHF.

Only a few counts were recorded for this clone. The chain recombines TRBV5-1 with TRBJ1-1, with D unresolved. This CDR3 region has 15 residues. Germline V gene data show CDR1 as SGHRS and CDR2 as YFSETQ. V was clipped by 0 bases and J by 0 bases, with 9 bases between them. CDR3 protein: CASSLVTGVNTEAFF. The CDR3 DNA sequence: TGCGCCAGCAGCTTGGTGACTGGCGTGAACACTGAAGCTTTCTTT.

As to this clone: The sample has other DNA sequences that encode this CDR3 too. The chain links TRBV27 to TRBJ2-7, with TRBD1 matching over 10 bases. Germline CDR1 reads MNHEY; CDR2 reads SMNVEV (reference sequence). This CDR3 spans 15 amino acids. After removal of 3 bases from V and 4 bases from J, the junction contained 6 bases not matched to a gene. The DNA of the CDR3 is TGTGCCAGCAGTTTTTCCGGGACAGGGGCATACGAGCAGTACTTC. It specifies CASSFSGTGAYEQYF.

This chain joins TRBV15 and TRBJ1-2; 8 bases are a match to TRBD1. The CDR3 sequence is 17 residues long. Trimming cost V 2 bases and J 5 bases; bases outside gene matches: 13. Germline lookup yields CDR1 LNHNV and CDR2 YYDKDF (reference sequence). The CDR3 bases are TGTGCCACCAGCAGAACTACGGGACAGGAAATCGTATATGGCTACACCTTC. Translating it yields CATSRTTGQEIVYGYTF.

J is TRBJ2-5 and V is TRBV6-5; TRBD1 matches at 8 bases. Per germline, CDR1 MNHEY and CDR2 SVGAGI. The CDR3 has 15 amino acids. After removal of 5 bases from V and 5 bases from J, the junction contained 10 bases not matched to a gene. The chain's CDR3 is CASSKLRQGPETQYF. The CDR3 region has the DNA TGTGCCAGCAGTAAACTTAGACAGGGGCCGGAGACCCAGTACTTC.